Listed here are 21 T cell receptor beta chains from one sample, sequenced in a study of blood T cell repertoires in COVID-19. Method: immunoSEQ multiplex PCR; TCRdb's copy keeps in-frame clones and lacks some. Among tens of thousands of clones, over 90% were seen once, and the ten largest hold about 4%. The sequenced sample consisted of peripheral blood. These receptors were obtained from a man aged 50-60 years with acute or convalescent COVID-19.

V and J are TRBV5-1 and TRBJ1-1; the match to TRBD1 covers 9 bases. This CDR3 has 15 residues. J lost 6 bases, V lost 5 bases, and 11 bases had no gene match. Per the germline V gene, CDR1 is SGHRS and CDR2 is YFSETQ. CDR3 sequence (DNA): TGCGCCAGCAGACCCGGGGACAGGGCAGACGCTGAAGCTTTCTTT. Its translation: CASRPGDRADAEAFF.

This sequence joins TRBV10-3 and TRBJ1-1; 10 nucleotides align to TRBD1. The V gene's germline CDR1 is ENHRY and CDR2 SYGVKD. There are 14 residues in the CDR3. The V segment lost 10 bases and the J segment 1 base; nucleotides outside the gene matches: 6. CDR3 nucleotides: TGTGCCACGCGACAGGGGGCTGGGAACACTGAAGCTTTCTTT. Amino acid sequence: CATRQGAGNTEAFF.

CDR3 DNA: TGTGCCACCAGCAGAGATTCATGGCCCGGGGGCCAAGAGACCCAGTACTTC. It translates to CATSRDSWPGGQETQYF. This sequence joins TRBV15 and TRBJ2-5; D might be TRBD2 (6 bases). Trimming took off 0 bases at V and 1 base at J, with 15 bases between the two ends. Germline CDR1 LNHNV, CDR2 YYDKDF (reference sequence). The CDR3 runs to 17 residues.

This chain joins TRBV19 and TRBJ2-2; the match to TRBD2 covers 10 bases. Germline V CDR1 and CDR2: LNHDA, SQIVND (reference sequence). V lost 5 bases and J lost 4; bases outside the gene matches: 4. This CDR3 is 15 amino acids long. The CDR3 spells CASSVGLAPTGELFF. The CDR3 region has the DNA TGTGCCAGTAGTGTGGGACTAGCGCCCACCGGGGAGCTGTTTTTT.

This clone was seen only once. This chain connects TRBV4-1 to TRBJ2-7; no reliable D call. The CDR3 contains 15 residues. The ends were cut back, 0 bases at V and 1 base at J, with 10 bases in the middle. CDR1 MGHRA and CDR2 YSYEKL come from the germline V gene. CDR3 DNA: TGCGCCAGCAGCCAAGAGCCGCAGGCTTCCTACGAGCAGTACTTC. Protein: CASSQEPQASYEQYF.

The chain uses TRBV9 and TRBJ2-1; D may be TRBD2 (6 bases). This CDR3 spans 15 amino acids. Trimming shortened V by 6 bases and J by 2 bases, and 15 bases separated the two germline ends. Germline V gives CDR1 SGDLS, CDR2 YYNGEE. The CDR3 nucleotides are TGTGCCAGCACTACGGGAGCCTTAGCCTACAATGAGCAGTTCTTC. Amino acid sequence: CASTTGALAYNEQFF.

This sequence joins TRBV19 and TRBJ2-3; TRBD2 might be the D (6 bases). The germline CDR1 and CDR2 sequences are LNHDA and SQIVND (reference sequence). Trimming removed 9 bases at V and 8 bases at J, with 18 bases between. The CDR3 extends over 13 amino acids. CDR3 coding DNA: TGTGCCAGCGGACCGGGAAGAGCGGGTACGCAGTATTTT. Protein product: CASGPGRAGTQYF.

The count of this clone is one. The chain uses TRBV10-3 and TRBJ2-5, with 8 bases aligning to TRBD1. The CDR3 totals 16 residues. The germline gives CDR1 ENHRY, CDR2 SYGVKD. The V and J ends lost 10 bases and 4 bases, in that order; junction bases with no gene match: 17. The CDR3 protein is CARTGFLGQTRETQYF. CDR3 nucleotide sequence: TGTGCCAGGACAGGGTTTTTGGGTCAAACGAGAGAGACCCAGTACTTC.

This CDR3 is CAISLQGSEAFF. CDR3 in DNA: TGTGCCATCAGCCTACAGGGCTCTGAAGCTTTCTTT. The rearrangement links TRBV10-3 to TRBJ1-1; possibly TRBD1 for D (6 bases). Germline loops: CDR1 ENHRY, CDR2 SYGVKD. The ends were cut back, 6 bases at V and 6 bases at J, with 11 bases in the middle. This CDR3 comprises 12 residues.

The chain couples TRBV5-4 to TRBJ2-7; D may be TRBD2 (5 bases). V gave up 4 bases and J gave up 2 bases, with 16 bases separating them. Looked up from germline, CDR1 is SGHNT and CDR2 is YYREEE (reference sequence). The CDR3 has 15 amino acids. The CDR3 DNA reads TGTGCCAGCAGCATCCATATTGAGGGTGCCTACGAGCAGTACTTC. Translating it yields CASSIHIEGAYEQYF.

The chain has TRBV7-9 and TRBJ2-2; 12 bases line up with TRBD2. The CDR3 is 16 residues long. CDR1 and CDR2 (germline): SEHNR, FQNEAQ (reference sequence). Trimming removed 5 bases from V and 6 bases from J; junction bases left unmatched: 7. The CDR3 loop reads CASSQRLAGVAGELFF. The CDR3, as DNA: TGTGCCAGCAGCCAACGACTAGCGGGAGTAGCCGGGGAGCTGTTTTTT.

The rearrangement links TRBV18 to TRBJ2-1; TRBD2 matches at 9 bases. V was clipped by 2 bases and J by 4 bases; unmatched bases: 9. The CDR3 extends over 17 amino acids. Germline values: CDR1 KGHSH, CDR2 LQKENI. The CDR3 bases are TGTGCCAGCTCACCAGTAGAGGGAGCGGGAGGATACAATGAGCAGTTCTTC. Its protein is CASSPVEGAGGYNEQFF.

The V and J genes are TRBV6-1 and TRBJ1-6, with 9 bases lining up with TRBD1. Germline V gene data show CDR1 as MNHNS and CDR2 as SASEGT. The CDR3 spans 14 residues. The J segment lost 9 bases and the V segment lost 1 base, leaving 1 base of the junction unmatched. In DNA, the CDR3 is TGTGCCAGCAGTGAAGGGACAGGGGTTTCACCCCTCCACTTT. This gives the protein CASSEGTGVSPLHF.

J is TRBJ2-2 and V is TRBV9; D call uncertain. Trimming pared 3 bases from V and 7 bases from J, leaving 7 bases between. CDR3 length: 12 amino acids. CDR1 SGDLS and CDR2 YYNGEE come from the germline V gene. CDR3: CASSASVGELFF. The DNA for the CDR3 is TGTGCCAGCAGCGCCTCAGTCGGGGAGCTGTTTTTT.

To note about this clone: Other nucleotide sequences in the sample specify the same CDR3. The CDR3 DNA follows: TGCGCCAGCAGCTTGGCCGCGAGAGCACGCGAGCAGTACTTC. The encoded protein is CASSLAARAREQYF. The chain uses TRBV5-1 and TRBJ2-7; D is unresolved. Germline V gives CDR1 SGHRS, CDR2 YFSETQ. Deletions cut 0 bases from V and 6 bases from J, with 13 bases between. The CDR3 totals 14 residues.

The chain uses TRBV6-6 and TRBJ2-3; D perhaps matches TRBD1 (8 bases). V lost 5 bases and J lost 1, with 13 bases in between. The V gene's germline CDR1 is MNHNY and CDR2 SVGAGI (reference sequence). This CDR3 contains 15 residues. The CDR3 DNA reads as TGTGCCAGCAGTAAAACAGGGGGGGGCACAGATACGCAGTATTTT. This gives the protein CASSKTGGGTDTQYF.

This chain uses TRBV19 with TRBJ2-1; TRBD2 matches at 10 bases. J gave up 3 bases and V 2 bases, and 1 base lay outside the gene matches. Per the germline V gene, CDR1 is LNHDA and CDR2 is SQIVND (reference sequence). The CDR3 consists of 15 residues. The DNA for the CDR3 is TGTGCCAGTAGTATACTAGCGGGAGACTACAATGAGCAGTTCTTC. This codes for CASSILAGDYNEQFF.

The chain uses TRBV24-1 and TRBJ2-1; 7 bases align to TRBD1. There are 16 residues in the CDR3. The germline V gene encodes CDR1 KGHDR and CDR2 SFDVKD. V shed 5 bases and J 0 bases; nucleotides not matched to a gene: 6. DNA of the CDR3: TGTGCCACCAGTGGACAGGGAATCCGCTCCTACAATGAGCAGTTCTTC. Protein product: CATSGQGIRSYNEQFF.

V and J are TRBV19 and TRBJ1-5, with TRBD1 matching 8 bases. This CDR3 is 16 amino acids long. The V gene's germline CDR1 is LNHDA and CDR2 SQIVND (reference sequence). The V and J ends lost 5 bases and 1 base, in that order; junction bases with no gene match: 7. CDR3 sequence: CASSSRTGKSNQPQHF. CDR3 DNA: TGTGCCAGTAGTTCCCGGACAGGGAAAAGCAATCAGCCCCAGCATTTT.

The CDR3 spells CASSISTGETQYF. The CDR3 DNA follows: TGCGCCAGCAGCATATCGACAGGGGAGACCCAGTACTTC. The chain links TRBV5-1 to TRBJ2-5; 7 bases fit TRBD1. CDR3 length: 13 amino acids. Germline CDR1 and CDR2: SGHRS and YFSETQ. V was pared by 4 bases and J by 5 bases, with 5 bases of the junction left unmatched.

The chain recombines TRBV3-1 (or the pseudogene TRBV3-2) with TRBJ1-2; 8 bases map to TRBD1. Germline CDR1 reads LGHDT; CDR2 reads YNNKEL (reference sequence). V shed 3 bases, J shed 7 bases, and the junction held 7 bases outside the gene matches. The CDR3 is 14 amino acids. Written as DNA, the CDR3 is TGTGCCAGCAGCCAGGAGACAGGGGCGAGTGGCTACACCTTC. Translated: CASSQETGASGYTF.